This T cell receptor beta chain stems from a study of cytomegalovirus exposure and HLA in healthy donors. At the level of the study: About 80 million unique TCRs from HLA-typed donors made up an early data release. Regarding the study as a whole: It was reported that TCR beta sequences correctly inferred the HLA-A and HLA-B alleles for most subjects.

Remarks on this clone: Its target is not known.

This CDR3 is built from 14 residues. V dropped 3 bases and J dropped 2 bases, with 8 bases sitting between them. From germline, CDR1 is SGHTA and CDR2 FQGNSA. PCR primers comprised 60 Vbeta and 13 Jbeta primers. Sequencing was performed with immunoSEQ multiplex PCR; in TCRdb, only in-frame clones are kept and a portion is missing. The table lists 130,000 to 150,000 clones, about 83% of them singletons, with about 13% in the top ten. The specimen sequenced was PBMCs. V and J are TRBV7-2 and TRBJ2-1; weak D call: TRBD2 (6 bases). The sequence derives from a middle-aged man in good health and CMV-seropositive. The CDR3 is CASSFTGAYNEQFF. The CDR3 region has the DNA TGTGCCAGCAGCTTTACGGGGGCCTACAATGAGCAGTTCTTC.